The 25 T cell receptor beta chains below were found in one sample sequenced in a study of blood T cell repertoires in COVID-19. TCRdb's copy holds only in-frame clones and misses some; the assay was immunoSEQ multiplex PCR. This sample yields roughly 86,000 clones, of which over 60% are seen a single time; roughly 8.4% belongs to the top ten. Sequencing used peripheral blood. The receptors here all came from a middle-aged man who had recovered from COVID-19.

The gene calls are TRBV11-2 and TRBJ2-7; 8 bases are a match to TRBD1. Trimming removed 4 bases from V and 4 bases from J; junction bases left unmatched: 15. CDR1 is SGHAT, CDR2 FQNNGV, per germline. CDR3 length: 17 amino acids. This chain's CDR3 is CASSSKGGAGGRYEQYF. Here the CDR3 DNA reads TGTGCCAGCAGCTCCAAGGGCGGAGCAGGGGGCAGGTACGAGCAGTACTTC.

This sequence joins TRBV7-8 and TRBJ2-7; 11 positions match TRBD1. Germline trimming cut 10 bases from V and 6 bases from J; bases unmatched to any gene: 5. Germline V gives CDR1 SGHVS, CDR2 FQNEAQ. CDR3 length: 12 residues. CDR3 sequence reads: CATGQGAPEQYF. Written as DNA, the CDR3 is TGTGCCACCGGACAGGGGGCGCCCGAGCAGTACTTC. Variable domain in full (rest from reference TRBV7-8 and TRBJ2-7): GAGVSQSPRYKVAKRGQDVALRCDPISGHVSLFWYQQALGQGPEFLTYFQNEAQLDKSGLPSDRFFAERPEGSVSTLKIQRTQQEDSAVYLCATGQGAPEQYFGPGTRLTVT.

The chain has TRBV2 and TRBJ2-1; D is undetermined. V was shortened by 4 bases and J by 2 bases, with 9 bases between the two germline ends. Per germline, CDR1 SNHLY and CDR2 FYNNEI. The length of the CDR3 is 14 residues. In DNA, the CDR3 is TGTGCCAGCAGTGGGAGAGTCACCTACAATGAGCAGTTCTTC. Its translation: CASSGRVTYNEQFF.

This clone was seen only once. The J gene is TRBJ1-2, the V gene TRBV6-5; 8 bases line up with TRBD1. The trim removed 10 bases at V and 2 bases at J, leaving 9 bases unmatched. This CDR3 contains 14 residues. The germline CDR1 and CDR2 sequences are MNHEY and SVGAGI. The CDR3 nucleotides are TGTGCCATCAGCCCCGCAGGGGGCAACTATGGCTACACCTTC. Translating it yields CAISPAGGNYGYTF.

The rearrangement links TRBV3-1 (or the pseudogene TRBV3-2) to TRBJ2-1, with D possibly being TRBD2 (6 bases). The CDR3 spans 16 residues. Germline V gives CDR1 LGHDT, CDR2 YNNKEL (reference sequence). Trimming pared 0 bases from V and 1 base from J, leaving 10 bases between. CDR3 in DNA: TGTGCCAGCAGCCAAGAACTAGCTTTTTCCTACAATGAGCAGTTCTTC. Amino acids: CASSQELAFSYNEQFF.

This sequence joins TRBV5-6 and TRBJ1-2, with D uncertain. The V and J ends lost 3 bases and 9 bases respectively, with 12 bases between them. The CDR3 is 12 residues long. Germline CDR1 SGHDT, CDR2 YYEEEE. CDR3 sequence: CASSSTSPSYTF. The CDR3 nucleotides read TGTGCCAGCAGCTCAACGAGTCCTAGCTACACCTTC.

V usage is TRBV19 and J usage is TRBJ1-3, with 7 positions matching TRBD1. The CDR3 sequence is 16 residues long. Trimming at V came to 4 bases and at J to 0 bases, leaving 6 bases not matched to a gene. CDR1 and CDR2 from the germline V gene are LNHDA and SQIVND (reference sequence). The CDR3 loop reads CASSTSGTASGNTIYF. CDR3 sequence (DNA): TGTGCCAGTAGTACCTCCGGGACAGCCTCTGGAAACACCATATATTTT.

The gene calls are TRBV7-2 and TRBJ1-5, with D hard to call. Trimming shortened V by 2 bases and J by 0 bases, and 8 bases separated the two germline ends. Looked up from germline, CDR1 is SGHTA and CDR2 is FQGNSA. The CDR3 is made up of 15 amino acids. DNA for the CDR3: TGTGCCAGCAGCTTACAGGCCGGTAGCAATCAGCCCCAGCATTTT. The encoded protein is CASSLQAGSNQPQHF. The full variable domain, in which reference TRBV7-2 and TRBJ1-5 provide the parts outside the CDR3, is GAGVSQSPSNKVTEKGKDVELRCDPISGHTALYWYRQSLGQGLEFLIYFQGNSAPDKSGLPSDRFSAERTGGSVSTLTIQRTQQEDSAVYLCASSLQAGSNQPQHFGDGTRLSIL.

This chain links TRBV7-9 with TRBJ2-7, with D maybe TRBD2 (6 bases). This CDR3 comprises 14 residues. CDR1 SEHNR and CDR2 FQNEAQ come from the germline V gene (reference sequence). Trimming cost V 5 bases and J 0 bases, with 11 bases left between them. The CDR3 DNA reads TGTGCCAGCAGCCTCCGGGAGAGCTCCTACGAGCAGTACTTC. As protein: CASSLRESSYEQYF.

The rearrangement uses TRBV4-2 and TRBJ2-2, with 9 bases that match TRBD2. The length of the CDR3 is 17 residues. Trimming at V came to 1 base and at J to 3 bases, leaving 6 bases not matched to a gene. In germline, CDR1 is LGHNA, CDR2 YNFKEQ. The CDR3 is CASSQGGSGGYTGELFF. The CDR3, as DNA: TGTGCCAGCAGCCAAGGGGGCAGCGGGGGGTACACCGGGGAGCTGTTTTTT.

As DNA, the CDR3 is TGTGCCAGCAGCGTCGGGACATCTGTCCTAACGGGAGGCTACACCTTC. It is translated as CASSVGTSVLTGGYTF. The chain carries TRBV5-5 and TRBJ1-2; the D gene is possibly TRBD1 (6 bases). The germline V and J ends were trimmed by 4 bases and 8 bases, with 24 bases remaining between them. The CDR3 totals 16 residues. The germline V gene has CDR1 SGHKS and CDR2 YYEKEE (reference sequence). Based on the CDR3 plus reference TRBV5-5 and TRBJ1-2, the full variable domain is DAGVTQSPTHLIKTRGQQVTLRCSPISGHKSVSWYQQVLGQGPQFIFQYYEKEERGRGNFPDRFSARQFPNYSSELNVNALLLGDSALYLCASSVGTSVLTGGYTFGSGTRLTVV.

This clone appeared a few times. This chain joins TRBV2 and TRBJ1-2; the D gene is possibly TRBD1 (6 bases). Trimming took off 4 bases at V and 7 bases at J, with 16 bases between the two ends. The CDR3 covers 14 residues. Germline V lookup: CDR1 SNHLY, CDR2 FYNNEI. CDR3 residues: CASSADRPWSGYTF. CDR3 nucleotide sequence: TGTGCCAGCAGTGCCGACAGGCCCTGGAGTGGCTACACCTTC.

The rearrangement joins TRBV19 to TRBJ2-7; 10 nucleotides match TRBD1. Per germline, CDR1 LNHDA and CDR2 SQIVND (reference sequence). CDR3 size: 13 residues. V gave up 5 bases and J gave up 3 bases; unmatched junction bases: 1. For the CDR3, the DNA is TGTGCCAGTAGTCGGGACAGGGGCTACGAGCAGTACTTC. Translation: CASSRDRGYEQYF.

The rearrangement joins TRBV11-1 to TRBJ2-1; perhaps TRBD2 as D (6 bases). The CDR3 loop spans 14 amino acids. Per germline, CDR1 SGHAT and CDR2 FQDESV (reference sequence). The V gene lost 1 base and the J gene lost 6 bases, with 10 bases spanning the gap. The CDR3 protein is CASSLDYSGNEQFF. The CDR3 bases are TGTGCCAGCAGCTTAGATTATAGCGGCAATGAGCAGTTCTTC.

The chain recombines TRBV10-3 with TRBJ2-2; D perhaps matches TRBD2 (5 bases). CDR3 length: 15 residues. The germline CDR1 and CDR2 sequences are ENHRY and SYGVKD. Trimming shortened V by 3 bases and J by 4 bases, and 12 bases separated the two germline ends. The CDR3 sequence is CAISEREQTTGELFF. CDR3 nucleotide sequence: TGTGCCATCAGTGAACGGGAACAAACCACCGGGGAGCTGTTTTTT.

The chain employs TRBV5-4 and TRBJ2-2, with 10 bases fitting TRBD2. The length of the CDR3 is 16 residues. J was trimmed by 2 bases and V by 5 bases; bases with no gene match: 6. CDR1 and CDR2 from the germline V gene are SGHNT and YYREEE (reference sequence). The CDR3 sequence: CASSPSSGSNTGELFF. CDR3 sequence (DNA): TGTGCCAGCAGTCCGTCTAGCGGGAGTAACACCGGGGAGCTGTTTTTT.

Here the CDR3 DNA reads TGTGCCAGCAGCGTATTCGGAGCCCATGAGCAGTTCTTC. Translating gives CASSVFGAHEQFF. This rearrangement joins TRBV9 to TRBJ2-1, with D uncertain. The germline gives CDR1 SGDLS, CDR2 YYNGEE. Trimming left V 1 base short and J 8 bases short, with 10 bases between. CDR3 size: 13 residues.

This clone was picked up one time. V gene TRBV18 combines with J gene TRBJ2-6; 7 nucleotides agree with TRBD2. With V trimmed by 0 bases and J by 0 bases, 8 bases remained unmatched. CDR3 size: 19 residues. The germline gives CDR1 KGHSH, CDR2 LQKENI. CDR3 loop: CASSPPLSGALSGANVLTF. The DNA of the CDR3 is TGTGCCAGCTCACCACCCCTCAGCGGGGCCCTCTCTGGGGCCAACGTCCTGACTTTC.

This chain links TRBV3-1 (or the pseudogene TRBV3-2) with TRBJ1-6, with no clear D. With 3 bases removed from V and 7 bases from J, the gap between germline ends came to 10 bases. The CDR3 spans 14 residues. CDR1 LGHDT and CDR2 YNNKEL come from the germline V gene (reference sequence). DNA of the CDR3: TGTGCCAGCAGCCAGCGGGATGCGAATTCACCCCTCCACTTT. Translating it yields CASSQRDANSPLHF.

V and J are TRBV6-6 and TRBJ1-5; D might be TRBD1 (6 bases). This CDR3 comprises 17 residues. CDR1 and CDR2 from the germline V gene are MNHNY and SVGAGI (reference sequence). Between the trimmed V and J ends, which lost 5 bases and 0 bases, there was a span of 17 bases. CDR3 bases: TGTGCCAGCAGTCCCCCGGACAGAGCGTATAGCAATCAGCCCCAGCATTTT. Its translation is CASSPPDRAYSNQPQHF.

This chain joins TRBV13 and TRBJ2-1, with unresolved D. This CDR3 comprises 12 residues. Trimming removed 0 bases from V and 6 bases from J, with 3 bases in between. Germline V lookup: CDR1 PRHDT, CDR2 FYEKMQ (reference sequence). The CDR3 DNA reads TGTGCCAGCAGCTTAGGGGCCAATGAGCAGTTCTTC. Protein: CASSLGANEQFF.

CDR3 residues: CAWKSGTNYGYTF. The DNA of the CDR3 is TGTGCCTGGAAGAGTGGGACAAACTATGGCTACACCTTC. The chain couples TRBV30 to TRBJ1-2; tentatively, D is TRBD1 (6 bases). Trimming shortened V by 4 bases and J by 2 bases, and 11 bases separated the two germline ends. CDR1 GTSNPN and CDR2 SVGIG come from the germline V gene (reference sequence). The CDR3 extends over 13 amino acids.

The genes are TRBV11-3 and TRBJ2-7, with D perhaps matching TRBD2 (6 bases). Trimming left V 8 bases short and J 7 bases short, with 15 bases between. The CDR3 length is 12 residues. Germline-derived CDR1 and CDR2 are SGHNT and YENEEA. CDR3 sequence reads: CASPGRRGEQYF. CDR3 coding DNA: TGTGCCAGCCCGGGGAGACGGGGGGAGCAGTACTTC.

The chain carries TRBV7-9 and TRBJ2-3; 9 nucleotides align to TRBD2. Trimming cost V 2 bases and J 6 bases; bases outside gene matches: 12. CDR3 length equals 17 residues. Germline assignment: CDR1 SEHNR and CDR2 FQNEAQ (reference sequence). The CDR3 spells CASSLSGTAGGRDTQYF. The CDR3 coding sequence is TGTGCCAGCAGCTTATCGGGCACAGCGGGAGGTAGGGATACGCAGTATTTT.

The J gene is TRBJ2-5, the V gene TRBV7-9, with D possibly TRBD2 on 5 matching bases. V was cut by 3 bases and J by 2 bases, with 10 bases left in between. The length of the CDR3 is 14 residues. From germline, CDR1 is SEHNR and CDR2 FQNEAQ (reference sequence). The CDR3 is CASSFSAGQETQYF. CDR3 bases: TGTGCCAGCAGCTTCTCGGCGGGTCAAGAGACCCAGTACTTC.